Sequencing of this T cell receptor (beta chain) was carried out in a study of lymphopenia after photon versus proton radiotherapy. Whole-study results and caveats: Under photons, naive T cells and diversity fell while effector/memory populations rose. After lymphocyte nadir, photon-treated repertoires showed oligoclonal expansion, especially CD8+ Temra.

In the case of this clone: Its antigen is currently unknown.

Only in-frame clones appear in the TCRdb table, and some are missing; sequencing was by immunoSEQ multiplex PCR. The repertoire holds 30,000 to 45,000 clones, with 80% to 95% as singletons. The CDR3 is made up of 15 amino acids. Trimming removed 3 bases at V and 8 bases at J, with 17 bases between. Germline loops: CDR1 MDHEN, CDR2 SYDVKM. Sample: peripheral blood, taken from a patient treated with photon-based radiotherapy. The sequence derives from a man in his 60s with cholangiocarcinoma. The chain is built from TRBV28 and TRBJ2-1, with D tentatively TRBD1 (5 bases). CDR3: CASSFPGSRKDEQFF. As DNA, the CDR3 is TGTGCCAGCAGTTTTCCAGGGTCGCGAAAGGATGAGCAGTTCTTC.